A selection of T cell receptor beta chains follows, all from one sample in a study of sequential checkpoint blockade in melanoma. TCRdb's table, derived via immunoSEQ multiplex PCR, lists solely in-frame clones and lacks some. The profile shows 20,000 to 25,000 clones, around 80% of them singletons. Sequencing was performed on CD8+ T cells sorted from blood (inferred from file names), taken from a patient given nivolumab and ipilimumab in sequence. These receptor sequences come from a human donor with melanoma. CDR3s include the opening cysteine and the closing phenylalanine or tryptophan. The D gene is left open where the match is weak. Size is stated for part of the rows, as once, few or many counts, or as a class when the clone is expanded.

clone size	V gene	J gene	D gene	CDR3 DNA	CDR3 protein
.	TRBV11-2	TRBJ1-2	TRBD1	TGTGCCAGCAGCTTAGGGCTAGCCAGGGGGCAAAATGGCTACACCTTC	CASSLGLARGQNGYTF
.	TRBV6-6	TRBJ1-1	.	TGTGCCAGCAGAAAGCCGGGCGGGACTGAAGCTTTCTTT	CASRKPGGTEAFF
.	TRBV9	TRBJ2-7	TRBD1	TGTGCCAGCAGCACCATGGGACAGGGGTCGTACGAGCAGTACTTC	CASSTMGQGSYEQYF
.	TRBV27	TRBJ1-2	TRBD1	TGTGCCAGCAGCAAAACTCAACAGGGGGCAAACTATGGCTACACCTTC	CASSKTQQGANYGYTF
.	TRBV15	TRBJ1-4	TRBD1	TGTGCCACCAGCAGAGATCTTGGGACAGGGGCACCTAATGAAAAACTGTTTTTT	CATSRDLGTGAPNEKLFF
.	TRBV5-1	TRBJ2-5	TRBD2	TGCGCCACCACGATTAATGGGGGACTAGCGGGAGAGACCCAGTACTTC	CATTINGGLAGETQYF
.	TRBV11-2	TRBJ1-6	TRBD1	TGTGCCAGCAGCTCCACAGGGGGCAGTAATTCACCCCTCCACTTT	CASSSTGGSNSPLHF
.	TRBV4-1	TRBJ1-2	.	TGCGCCAGCAGCCAAGAAGGCAAGGGGGTGATGGGCTATGGCTACACCTTC	CASSQEGKGVMGYGYTF
.	TRBV7-9	TRBJ2-7	TRBD2	TGTGCCAGCAGCTTAGGGTTGGGACTAGCGGGACACCTGCAGTACTTC	CASSLGLGLAGHLQYF
.	TRBV6-5	TRBJ2-7	.	TGTGCCAGCAGTTACTCCCGCGGGGCGCGGGAGCAGTACTTC	CASSYSRGAREQYF
.	TRBV10-1	TRBJ2-1	TRBD2	TGCGCCAGCAGTGAGTCGGGACTAGCGGGAGTTAGCGGTCGGAATGAGCAGTTCTTC	CASSESGLAGVSGRNEQFF
.	TRBV7-2	TRBJ2-1	.	TGTGCCAGCACCCAATCAGGGTATGAGCAGTTCTTC	CASTQSGYEQFF
.	TRBV11-2	TRBJ2-3	.	TGTGCCAGCAGCCACACAGATACGCAGTATTTT	CASSHTDTQYF
.	TRBV28	TRBJ2-7	TRBD1	TGTGCCAGCAGTCCGGCCGGGACAGGGGGCTCCGAGCAGTACTTC	CASSPAGTGGSEQYF
.	TRBV19	TRBJ2-4	TRBD2	TGTGCCAGTAGGGGACTAGCCAACATTCAGTACTTC	CASRGLANIQYF
.	TRBV6-5	TRBJ2-5	.	TGTGCCAGCAGTTACCCCGCACCCGGGGAGACCCAGTACTTC	CASSYPAPGETQYF
.	TRBV28	TRBJ2-7	TRBD2	TGTGCCAGCAGTCCCGGGGCGGGAGTGGTCTACGAGCAGTACTTC	CASSPGAGVVYEQYF
.	TRBV5-1	TRBJ1-4	.	TGCGCCAGCAGCTTGGCGCCAGGGACTAATGAAAAACTGTTTTTT	CASSLAPGTNEKLFF
.	TRBV19	TRBJ1-1	.	TGTGCCAGTAGTATAGAAGCGAACACTGAAGCTTTCTTT	CASSIEANTEAFF
once	TRBV7-9	TRBJ2-1	.	TGTGCCAGCAGTCCGAGACAGGTTACATACAATGAGCAGTTCTTC	CASSPRQVTYNEQFF
.	TRBV7-2	TRBJ2-7	TRBD1	TGTGCCAGCAGCTTGGACAGGGGACCTTCCTACGAGCAGTACTTC	CASSLDRGPSYEQYF
.	TRBV11-3	TRBJ2-1	.	TGTGCCAGCAGCTTAGGCCGGATGGGGCATGAGCAGTTCTTC	CASSLGRMGHEQFF
.	TRBV11-1	TRBJ1-1	TRBD1	TGTGCCAGCAGCAAATCGACAGGGCCCACTGAAGCTTTCTTT	CASSKSTGPTEAFF
once	TRBV29-1	TRBJ1-1	.	TGCAGCGTTTTCAGGGTGGCCACTGAAGCTTTCTTT	CSVFRVATEAFF
once	TRBV6-5	TRBJ2-7	.	TGTGCCAGCAGCAAACAGGGTCAGCAGAGCGAGCAGTACTTC	CASSKQGQQSEQYF
.	TRBV2	TRBJ2-3	.	TGTGCCAGCAGGGGGCCTCTAAGCGTCTCAGATACGCAGTATTTT	CASRGPLSVSDTQYF
once	TRBV6-5	TRBJ2-5	TRBD2	TGTGCCAGTAGGCCGGGACTATATCAAGAGACCCAGTACTTC	CASRPGLYQETQYF
.	TRBV27	TRBJ2-6	TRBD1	TGTGCCAGCAGTCGGACAGGGTCGGAAGGGGCCAACGTCCTGACTTTC	CASSRTGSEGANVLTF
.	TRBV18	TRBJ2-7	.	TGTGCCAGCTTGCCCGGGACAACGAGCTCCTACGAGCAGTACTTC	CASLPGTTSSYEQYF
.	TRBV4-2	TRBJ2-5	.	TGTGCCAGCAGCCATCGGGGGGAGACCCAGTACTTC	CASSHRGETQYF
.	TRBV10-3	TRBJ2-3	.	TGTGCCATCAGCCAGGGAAAGGATACGCAGTATTTT	CAISQGKDTQYF
.	TRBV4-2	TRBJ2-3	.	TGTGCCAGCAGCCAATCGGGGAGTTCAAGCACAGATACGCAGTATTTT	CASSQSGSSSTDTQYF
once	TRBV5-1	TRBJ2-1	TRBD2	TGCGCCAGCAGCTTGGGCCCGGGAGGGCCCCACAATGAGCAGTTCTTC	CASSLGPGGPHNEQFF
.	TRBV29-1	TRBJ1-4	.	TGCAGCGTTGCTGACAGGCAAGCAACTAATGAAAAACTGTTTTTT	CSVADRQATNEKLFF
once	TRBV7-2	TRBJ1-1	.	TGTGCCAGCAGCTTCAGGGCAATGAACACTGAAGCTTTCTTT	CASSFRAMNTEAFF
once	TRBV7-9	TRBJ2-3	TRBD2	TGTGCCAGCAGCCAGGGACTAGCGGGCACAGATACGCAGTATTTT	CASSQGLAGTDTQYF
.	TRBV28	TRBJ2-7	TRBD1	TGTGCCAGCAACCGGGACAGGGGTAACTACGAGCAGTACTTC	CASNRDRGNYEQYF
.	TRBV19	TRBJ2-6	TRBD2	TGTGCCAGTAGTATCTTCCGTGGCGGGAGGGCGTCTGGGGCCAACGTCCTGACTTTC	CASSIFRGGRASGANVLTF
.	TRBV5-1	TRBJ1-2	.	TGCGCCAGCAGCTTGGGTGGGGAGGTAGATGGCTACACCTTC	CASSLGGEVDGYTF
few	TRBV28	TRBJ1-2	TRBD1	TGTGCCAGCAGTTTAATCATACCCTGGGGGACAGCAAGTTCCTATGGCTACACCTTC	CASSLIIPWGTASSYGYTF
.	TRBV18	TRBJ2-3	TRBD2	TGTGCCAGCTCCGGACTAGCGGGAGGGACTAGCACAGATACGCAGTATTTT	CASSGLAGGTSTDTQYF
.	TRBV30	TRBJ2-7	TRBD2	TGTGCCTGGGCGGGACTAGCGGCCTCCTACGAGCAGTACTTC	CAWAGLAASYEQYF
.	TRBV28	TRBJ2-7	TRBD2	TGTGCCAGCAGTGAGGGAGGGCCGTTATACGAGCAGTACTTC	CASSEGGPLYEQYF
.	TRBV19	TRBJ2-7	TRBD2	TGTGCCAGTAGTAGCGGGAGGGCCTACGAGCAGTACTTC	CASSSGRAYEQYF
few	TRBV5-6	TRBJ2-7	TRBD2	TGTGCCAGCAGCAAGACTAGCGGGAGCCTCAGCTCCTACGAGCAGTACTTC	CASSKTSGSLSSYEQYF
.	TRBV2	TRBJ2-3	TRBD2	TGTGCCAGCAGAGCCCCGGGACTAGGCACAGATACGCAGTATTTT	CASRAPGLGTDTQYF
.	TRBV18	TRBJ2-7	.	TGTGCCAGCTCACGTGGACTTACCTACGAGCAGTACTTC	CASSRGLTYEQYF
few	TRBV2	TRBJ1-1	.	TGTGCCAGCAGTGGACAGTCGGGCACTGAAGCTTTCTTT	CASSGQSGTEAFF
.	TRBV6-5	TRBJ1-2	TRBD1	TGTGCCAGCAGCCAGAGGGACAGGGGTGGCTATGGCTACACCTTC	CASSQRDRGGYGYTF
.	TRBV6-6	TRBJ2-1	TRBD1	TGTGCCAGCACTGCCGGGACAGGGCTTTACAATGAGCAGTTCTTC	CASTAGTGLYNEQFF
.	TRBV5-1	TRBJ2-7	TRBD2	TGCGCCAGCAGCTTGGCGTCAGCGGGAGAAGAGCAGTACTTC	CASSLASAGEEQYF
.	TRBV7-9	TRBJ2-1	.	TGTGCCAGCAGCTTATGGGGAGGCGGGTTAAACAATGAGCAGTTCTTC	CASSLWGGGLNNEQFF
.	TRBV21-1	TRBJ2-7	.	TGTGCCAGCAGCATCTCCCTAGCGGGAAGGTGGGGCGAGCAGTACTTC	CASSISLAGRWGEQYF
.	TRBV30	TRBJ1-1	.	TGTGCCTGGAGTAATCAGATGAACACTGAAGCTTTCTTT	CAWSNQMNTEAFF
once	TRBV5-1	TRBJ2-1	TRBD2	TGCGCCAGCAGGCGAGGGGTAGCGGGAGCCTACAATGAGCAGTTCTTC	CASRRGVAGAYNEQFF